Shown below are 20 T cell receptor beta chains from a single sample sequenced in a study of blood T cells in healthy people across ages. Then a second PCR, running roughly 7 to 11 cycles, was carried out with a sample-barcoded 5' primer and a J-beta primer mix. TCRdb redid the calling of the 5' RACE reads with MiXCR, one entry per CDR3 protein. Of 1.5 million to 2 million distinct CDR3 sequences in the sample, 28% are singletons; the top ten hold 7% to 9%. The specimen sequenced was blood. The receptors shown here come from a young woman in good health.

This chain uses TRBV29-1 with TRBJ1-5, with D possibly being TRBD1 (5 bases). Germline V lookup: CDR1 SQVTM, CDR2 ANQGSEA. CDR3 length: 13 amino acids. Trimming pared 1 base from V and 4 bases from J, leaving 8 bases between. The CDR3 bases are TGCAGCGTTGAAGGACAGCCTAATCAGCCCCAGCATTTT. It codes for CSVEGQPNQPQHF.

The V gene is TRBV7-2, the J gene TRBJ2-7; 11 bases map to TRBD1. The end of the DNA fits TRBJ2-5 better, so the J call may be wrong. Germline V gene sequence: CDR1 SGHTA, CDR2 FQGNSA. The CDR3 runs 15 residues. CDR3 sequence: CASSPEGTGGETQYF. CDR3 coding DNA: TGTGCCAGCAGCCCCGAGGGGACAGGGGGGGAGACCCAGTACTTC.

Only a few counts were recorded for this clonotype. This chain joins TRBV28 and TRBJ1-2, with TRBD1 as a possible D gene (6 bases). Per germline, CDR1 MDHEN and CDR2 SYDVKM. V was cut by 3 bases and J by 4 bases, with 21 bases left in between. CDR3 length: 17 residues. The CDR3 bases are TGTGCCAGCAGTTTTCTTAGGCCAGGGGATTTTGGCTATGGCTACACCTTC. This gives the protein CASSFLRPGDFGYGYTF.

For this clonotype: A read error is possible here, since a much larger clone lies one base away. This rearrangement joins TRBV15 to TRBJ2-5; the D is unclear. CDR3 length: 14 residues. Between the trimmed V and J ends, which lost 3 bases and 7 bases, there was a span of 15 bases. Germline V gives CDR1 LNHNV, CDR2 YYDKDF (reference sequence). This CDR3 reads CATSRDPGRGTQYF. Here the CDR3 DNA reads TGTGCCACCAGCAGGGATCCGGGCCGAGGGACCCAGTACTTC.

The chain couples TRBV29-1 to TRBJ1-2; no firm D call. Germline V gene sequence: CDR1 SQVTM, CDR2 ANQGSEA. V was shortened by 0 bases and J by 4 bases, with 9 bases between the two germline ends. CDR3 length: 13 residues. CDR3 loop: CSVEDGQLYGYTF. The CDR3 nucleotides are TGCAGCGTTGAAGATGGCCAGCTCTATGGCTACACCTTC.

This clonotype was detected many times. The V gene is TRBV12-5, the J gene TRBJ2-7; 10 bases line up with TRBD1. Germline assignment: CDR1 LGHNT and CDR2 FRNRAP. With V trimmed by 5 bases and J by 5 bases, 3 bases remained unmatched. The CDR3 runs to 13 residues. This chain's CDR3 is CASGRTGGDEQYF. The CDR3 DNA reads as TGTGCTAGTGGTCGGACAGGGGGAGACGAGCAGTACTTC.

The chain is built from TRBV4-1 and TRBJ2-6, with D perhaps TRBD1 or TRBD2 (5 bases each). The CDR3 has 18 amino acids. Trimming took off 7 bases at V and 0 bases at J, with 19 bases between the two ends. Germline lookup yields CDR1 MGHRA and CDR2 YSYEKL. The CDR3 loop is CASTPNVGESSGANVLTF. The CDR3 DNA reads TGCGCCAGCACCCCAAATGTAGGGGAGAGCTCTGGGGCCAACGTCCTGACTTTC.

This clonotype was seen only a few times. J is TRBJ2-7 and V is TRBV6-2 or TRBV6-3; 7 positions agree with TRBD2. The V gene's germline CDR1 is MNHEY and CDR2 SVGEGT. Trimming cost V 5 bases and J 2 bases; bases outside gene matches: 12. The CDR3 extends over 16 amino acids. The CDR3 loop is CASSLYKTSVPYEQYF. The CDR3 region has the DNA TGTGCCAGCAGTCTTTATAAAACTAGCGTCCCCTACGAGCAGTACTTC.

The V and J genes are TRBV5-5 and TRBJ2-2, with TRBD2 matching 11 bases. The V gene's germline CDR1 is SGHKS and CDR2 YYEKEE (reference sequence). Trimming took 1 base from V and 7 from J; bases not matched to a gene: 12. The CDR3 loop spans 18 amino acids. DNA of the CDR3: TGTGCCAGCAGCTTGTATGTCGTGGCTAGCGGGAGGAGCGGGGAGCTGTTTTTT. Its translation is CASSLYVVASGRSGELFF.

This clonotype was seen more than once but under ten times. The chain is built from TRBV5-1 and TRBJ2-6; TRBD1 matches at 8 bases. The CDR3 has 17 amino acids. V gave up 5 bases and J gave up 0 bases; unmatched junction bases: 7. Germline assignment: CDR1 SGHRS and CDR2 YFSETQ. The CDR3 sequence is CASSPGQVPSGANVLTF. In DNA form, the CDR3 reads TGCGCCAGCAGTCCGGGACAGGTCCCCTCTGGGGCCAACGTCCTGACTTTC.

Notes on this clonotype: Given a much more abundant clone one base away, this may be a read error. The V gene is TRBV7-9, the J gene TRBJ2-1; D perhaps matches TRBD1 (6 bases). The J call may be faulty, since TRBJ2-7 better matches the DNA end. CDR3 length: 14 amino acids. Germline V lookup: CDR1 SEHNR, CDR2 FQNEAQ (reference sequence). CDR3 sequence (DNA): TGTGCCAGCAACAGGGATGGGTCCTACAATGAGCAGTACTTC. Its translation is CASNRDGSYNEQYF.

This clonotype was observed many times. The V call is TRBV28, the J call TRBJ2-7, with 13 bases matching TRBD2. Germline V gene data show CDR1 as MDHEN and CDR2 as SYDVKM. CDR3 length: 17 residues. V gave up 5 bases and J gave up 0 bases; unmatched junction bases: 7. The CDR3, as DNA: TGTGCCAGCAGTCCTAGGACTAGCGGGGGAATCTCCTACGAGCAGTACTTC. Its translation is CASSPRTSGGISYEQYF.

The chain has TRBV7-2 and TRBJ2-5; D ambiguous. CDR1 is SGHTA and CDR2 is FQGNSA in the germline V gene. The V gene lost 7 bases and the J gene lost 2 bases, with 11 bases spanning the gap. The CDR3 is 13 residues long. The CDR3 DNA sequence: TGTGCCAGCAACCGGGCGACTCAAGAGACCCAGTACTTC. Amino acid sequence: CASNRATQETQYF.

This clonotype has just a few counts. The V call is TRBV2, the J call TRBJ1-2, with D tentatively TRBD1 (5 bases). Germline V gene data show CDR1 as SNHLY and CDR2 as FYNNEI. The V and J ends lost 3 bases and 8 bases respectively, with 16 bases between them. The CDR3 totals 14 residues. The CDR3 protein is CASSDWGAGKGYTF. CDR3 nucleotide sequence: TGTGCCAGCAGTGACTGGGGCGCGGGTAAAGGCTACACCTTC. The full variable domain, rest sourced from reference TRBV2 and TRBJ1-2, is EPEVTQTPSHQVTQMGQEVILRCVPISNHLYFYWYRQILGQKVEFLVSFYNNEISEKSEIFDDQFSVERPDGSNFTLKIRSTKLEDSAMYFCASSDWGAGKGYTFGSGTRLTVV.

This clonotype has more than one count but fewer than ten. The chain couples TRBV10-3 to TRBJ2-4; a possible D gene is TRBD2 (6 bases). The CDR3 is 16 residues long. In germline, CDR1 is ENHRY, CDR2 SYGVKD. V was trimmed by 7 bases and J by 0 bases, leaving 16 bases between them. The CDR3 DNA sequence: TGTGCCATCATCGGAGGGCAAGCCCTAGCCAAAAACATTCAGTACTTC. Translation gives CAIIGGQALAKNIQYF.

The chain joins TRBV9 to TRBJ2-3; possibly TRBD2 for D (6 bases). Germline CDR1 is SGDLS and CDR2 is YYNGEE. The CDR3 runs to 15 residues. Trimming shortened V by 3 bases and J by 6 bases, and 17 bases separated the two germline ends. CDR3 residues: CASSAEGPPGDTQYF. In DNA, the CDR3 is TGTGCCAGCAGCGCGGAGGGGCCCCCGGGGGATACGCAGTATTTT.

This clonotype was seen only a few times. The gene calls are TRBV4-3 and TRBJ2-1, with 7 bases lining up with TRBD2. This CDR3 is 15 amino acids long. Germline trimming cut 3 bases from V and 3 bases from J; bases unmatched to any gene: 5. The germline V gene has CDR1 LGHNA and CDR2 YSLEER. CDR3 loop: CASSHGAGYYNEQFF. CDR3 nucleotides: TGCGCCAGCAGCCACGGAGCGGGATACTACAATGAGCAGTTCTTC.

In this sample, this clonotype turned up many times. The J gene is TRBJ2-5, the V gene TRBV7-3, with D possibly being TRBD2 (5 bases). V was trimmed by 2 bases and J by 0 bases, leaving 10 bases between them. Germline V CDR1 and CDR2: SGHTA, FQGTGA. The length of the CDR3 is 15 residues. CDR3 amino acids: CASSLGGLYQETQYF. In DNA, the CDR3 is TGTGCCAGCAGCTTAGGCGGACTGTACCAAGAGACCCAGTACTTC. Using reference TRBV7-3 and TRBJ2-5 for the parts outside the CDR3, the full variable domain is GAGVSQTPSNKVTEKGKYVELRCDPISGHTALYWYRQSLGQGPEFLIYFQGTGAADDSGLPNDRFFAVRPEGSVSTLKIQRTERGDSAVYLCASSLGGLYQETQYFGPGTRLLVL.

Ten or more counts support this clonotype. This chain joins TRBV20-1 and TRBJ2-5; 9 nucleotides match TRBD2. Germline assignment: CDR1 DFQATT and CDR2 SNEGSKA (reference sequence). The CDR3 loop spans 15 amino acids. Trimming took 2 bases from V and 4 from J; bases not matched to a gene: 8. This CDR3 reads CSARSASGMRETQYF. CDR3 sequence (DNA): TGCAGTGCTAGATCTGCTAGCGGGATGAGAGAGACCCAGTACTTC.

V is TRBV3-1 and J is TRBJ1-6; D unresolved. The V and J ends lost 2 bases and 9 bases respectively, with 11 bases between them. From germline, CDR1 is LGHDT and CDR2 YNNKEL (reference sequence). The CDR3 is made up of 14 amino acids. The CDR3 DNA sequence: TGTGCCAGCAGCCAATTGGAACACAGTTCACCCCTCCACTTT. Its protein product is CASSQLEHSSPLHF.